The clone carrying this T cell receptor (beta chain) was recorded many times. Its antigen is unidentified. This entry belongs to a study of shared clonotypes between healthy human individuals. Study-wide findings and caveats: The sharing of roughly 5% of naive CD4 clonotypes was seen across a handful of donors. The represented genetic and exposure-history diversity was limited by the small number of donors.

The study ran the assay at deep level. TCRdb's table, derived via immunoSEQ multiplex PCR, lists solely in-frame clones and lacks some. The sample shows more than 1 million clones, approximately 78% of them seen only once. The V end lost 1 base, the J end lost 5 bases, and 20 bases lay between the germline ends. Germline-derived CDR1 and CDR2 are MGHRA and YSYEKL. The CDR3 totals 17 residues. The chain recombines TRBV4-1 with TRBJ1-2; no reliable D call. The sequence derives from a man aged 18-30 years in good health. Some clones in this sample may be carry-over from other donors' samples. Source material: memory CD4+ T cells from PBMCs. Regarding subset: CD45RA-negative fraction. This CDR3 reads CASSQGPVLTPPYGYTF. Here the CDR3 DNA reads TGCGCCAGCAGCCAAGGACCAGTCCTTACTCCCCCTTATGGCTACACCTTC.